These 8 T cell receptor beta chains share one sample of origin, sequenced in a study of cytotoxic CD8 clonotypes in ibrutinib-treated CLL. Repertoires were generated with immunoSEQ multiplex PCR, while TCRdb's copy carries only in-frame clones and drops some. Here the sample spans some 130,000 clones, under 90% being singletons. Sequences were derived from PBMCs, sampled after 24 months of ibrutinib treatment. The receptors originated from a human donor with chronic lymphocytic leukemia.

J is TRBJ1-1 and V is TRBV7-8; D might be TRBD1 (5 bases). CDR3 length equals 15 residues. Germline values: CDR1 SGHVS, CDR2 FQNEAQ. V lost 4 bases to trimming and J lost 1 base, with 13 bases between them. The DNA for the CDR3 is TGTGCCAGCAGCTCATCAGGGATTGCGAACACTGAAGCTTTCTTT. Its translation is CASSSSGIANTEAFF. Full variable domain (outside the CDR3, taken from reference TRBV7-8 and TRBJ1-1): GAGVSQSPRYKVAKRGQDVALRCDPISGHVSLFWYQQALGQGPEFLTYFQNEAQLDKSGLPSDRFFAERPEGSVSTLKIQRTQQEDSAVYLCASSSSGIANTEAFFGQGTRLTVV.

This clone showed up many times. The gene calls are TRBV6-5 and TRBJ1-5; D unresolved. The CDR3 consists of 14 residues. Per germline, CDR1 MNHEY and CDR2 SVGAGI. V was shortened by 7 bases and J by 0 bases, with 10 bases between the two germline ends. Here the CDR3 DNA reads TGTGCCAGCAAAGGGCACTCTAGCAATCAGCCCCAGCATTTT. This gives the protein CASKGHSSNQPQHF.

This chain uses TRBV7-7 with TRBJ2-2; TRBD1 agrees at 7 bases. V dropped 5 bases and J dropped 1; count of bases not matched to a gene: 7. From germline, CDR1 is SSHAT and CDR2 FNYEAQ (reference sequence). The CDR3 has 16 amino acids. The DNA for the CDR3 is TGTGCCAGCAGCCCCACCGACAGGGAGAACACCGGGGAGCTGTTTTTT. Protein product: CASSPTDRENTGELFF. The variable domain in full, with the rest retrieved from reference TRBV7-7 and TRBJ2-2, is GAGVSQSPRYKVTKRGQDVTLRCDPISSHATLYWYQQALGQGPEFLTYFNYEAQPDKSGLPSDRFSAERPEGSISTLTIQRTEQRDSAMYRCASSPTDRENTGELFFGEGSRLTVL.

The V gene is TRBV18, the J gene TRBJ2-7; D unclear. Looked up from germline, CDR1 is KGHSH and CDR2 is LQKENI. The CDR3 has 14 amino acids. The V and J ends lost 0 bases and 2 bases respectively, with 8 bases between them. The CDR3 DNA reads TGTGCCAGCTCACCACCAGGGTTTCCCTACGAGCAGTACTTC. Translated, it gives CASSPPGFPYEQYF.

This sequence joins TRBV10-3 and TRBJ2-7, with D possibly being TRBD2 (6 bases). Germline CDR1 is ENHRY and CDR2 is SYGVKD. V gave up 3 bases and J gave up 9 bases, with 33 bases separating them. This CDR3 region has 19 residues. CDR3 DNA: TGTGCCATCAGTGACCCGCGTCGTTTAGCGGTAAAACACTACGAAGGGCAGTACTTC. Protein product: CAISDPRRLAVKHYEGQYF.

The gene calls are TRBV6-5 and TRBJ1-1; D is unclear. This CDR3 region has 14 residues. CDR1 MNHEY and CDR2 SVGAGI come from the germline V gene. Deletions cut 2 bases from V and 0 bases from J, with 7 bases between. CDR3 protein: CASSYGHLNTEAFF. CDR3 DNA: TGTGCCAGCAGTTACGGTCATTTGAACACTGAAGCTTTCTTT.

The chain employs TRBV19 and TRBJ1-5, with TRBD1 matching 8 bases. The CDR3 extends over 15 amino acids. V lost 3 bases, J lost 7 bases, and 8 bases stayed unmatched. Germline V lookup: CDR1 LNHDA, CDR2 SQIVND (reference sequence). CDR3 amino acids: CASSMAGGMVQPQHF. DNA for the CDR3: TGTGCCAGTAGTATGGCAGGGGGCATGGTGCAGCCCCAGCATTTT.

The CDR3: CASSFKGQGNYGYTF. The CDR3 nucleotides are TGTGCCAGCAGCTTCAAGGGACAGGGGAACTATGGCTACACCTTC. This chain joins TRBV7-2 and TRBJ1-2, with 10 bases that match TRBD1. CDR3 length: 15 amino acids. The junction had 3 bases not matched to a gene; V was cut back by 3 bases and J by 2 bases. Germline CDR1 and CDR2: SGHTA and FQGNSA.